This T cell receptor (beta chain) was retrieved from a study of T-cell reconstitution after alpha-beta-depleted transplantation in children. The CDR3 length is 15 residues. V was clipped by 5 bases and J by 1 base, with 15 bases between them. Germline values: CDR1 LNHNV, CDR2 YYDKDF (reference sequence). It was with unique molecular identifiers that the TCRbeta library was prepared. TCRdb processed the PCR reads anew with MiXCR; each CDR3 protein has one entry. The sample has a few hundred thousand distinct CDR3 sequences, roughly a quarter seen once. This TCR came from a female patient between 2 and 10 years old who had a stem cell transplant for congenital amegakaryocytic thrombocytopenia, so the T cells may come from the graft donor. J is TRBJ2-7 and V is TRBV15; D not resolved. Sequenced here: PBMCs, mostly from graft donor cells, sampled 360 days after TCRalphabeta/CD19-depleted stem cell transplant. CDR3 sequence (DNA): TGTGCCACCAGCGAAGGCCCACAGTTGTCCTACGAGCAGTACTTC. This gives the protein CATSEGPQLSYEQYF.